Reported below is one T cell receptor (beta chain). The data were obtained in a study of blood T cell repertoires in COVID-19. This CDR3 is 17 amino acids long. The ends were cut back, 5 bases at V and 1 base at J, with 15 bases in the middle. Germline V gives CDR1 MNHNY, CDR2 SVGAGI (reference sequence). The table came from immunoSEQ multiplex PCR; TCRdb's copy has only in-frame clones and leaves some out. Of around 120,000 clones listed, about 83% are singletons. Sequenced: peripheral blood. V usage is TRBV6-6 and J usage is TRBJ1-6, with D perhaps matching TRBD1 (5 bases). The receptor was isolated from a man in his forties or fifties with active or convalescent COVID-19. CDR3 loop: CASSGSREGSYNSPLHF. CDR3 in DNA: TGTGCCAGCAGTGGATCCAGGGAAGGGTCCTATAATTCACCCCTCCACTTT.